Only a few counts were recorded for the clone carrying this TCR beta chain. The target antigen is unknown. Losses at the gene ends were 1 base for V and 4 bases for J; bases not matched to a gene: 7. The germline gives CDR1 SQVTM, CDR2 ANQGSEA. The CDR3 runs 15 residues. This record belongs to a study of blood T cells in healthy people across ages. Looking at the study overall: About one barcoded beta molecule was captured per two T cells (by template switching).

Then a second PCR, running about 6 to 11 cycles, was carried out with a sample-barcoded 5' primer and a J-beta primer mix. TCRdb itself ran the 5' RACE reads through MiXCR, one entry per CDR3 protein. The repertoire holds about 730,000 distinct CDR3 sequences, roughly 41% seen once, with more than 20% in the top ten. Study-level results: Unknown donor CMV status possibly confounded expanded clonotype changes. Naive CD4+ cells and diversity were both higher in long-lived donors than in aged donors.

The sequence came from a woman aged 60-75 years in good health. The sample was blood. The chain employs TRBV29-1 and TRBJ2-3; 8 bases are a match to TRBD2. In nucleotides, the CDR3 is TGCAGCGTTGAAGCCCCGGGAGGGGGGGCAGATACGCAGTATTTT. Its translation is CSVEAPGGGADTQYF.